This entry describes one TCR beta chain. Its matching antigen is unknown. This specimen comes from a study of T cell repertoires in cytomegalovirus infection. CDR3 size: 15 residues. Germline values: CDR1 LGHNA, CDR2 YNFKEQ. The J segment lost 5 bases and the V segment lost 1 base, leaving 7 bases of the junction unmatched. One entry per CDR3 protein, called by TCRdb with MiXCR from the reads. The repertoire includes around 540,000 distinct CDR3 sequences, around a third of them detected once, and roughly 17% sits in the top ten. The input for sequencing was cultured PBMCs, taken from culture after CMV antigen stimulation. V and J are TRBV4-2 and TRBJ1-2; 7 bases match TRBD1. The source is a human donor in good health (CMV status not recorded). Some clones in this sample may be carry-over from other donors' samples. CDR3 loop: CASSQGEGGGYGYTF. The CDR3 nucleotides read TGTGCCAGCAGCCAAGGAGAAGGGGGCGGTTATGGCTACACCTTC.